Below are 20 T cell receptor beta chains sequenced from a single sample in a study of T cell repertoires in cytomegalovirus infection. TCRdb itself ran the reads through MiXCR, one entry per CDR3 protein. The sample has some 180,000 distinct CDR3 sequences; roughly 15% are singletons. What was sequenced was CD8+ T cells from PBMCs. All receptors come from a human donor in good health (CMV status not recorded). Some clones in this sample may be carry-over from other donors' samples.

The chain uses TRBV29-1 and TRBJ1-1; D is possibly TRBD1 (5 bases). The V end lost 4 bases, the J end lost 1 base, and 10 bases lay between the germline ends. Germline assignment: CDR1 SQVTM and CDR2 ANQGSEA. CDR3 length: 13 residues. The CDR3 sequence: CSVGGGSNTEAFF. In nucleotides, the CDR3 is TGCAGCGTTGGTGGGGGTTCGAACACTGAAGCTTTCTTT.

The table lists this clonotype with many counts. The V and J genes are TRBV7-8 and TRBJ2-7; 7 bases match TRBD1. CDR1 and CDR2 (germline): SGHVS, FQNEAQ. There are 16 residues in the CDR3. With 2 bases clipped from V and 2 bases from J, the junction kept 9 bases outside the gene matches. CDR3 DNA sequence: TGTGCCAGCAGCTTAAATTTAGGGGACAGCACCTACGAGCAGTACTTC. This translates into CASSLNLGDSTYEQYF.

V usage is TRBV29-1 and J usage is TRBJ1-1; possible D gene TRBD1, 6 bases. With 3 bases removed from V and 2 bases from J, the gap between germline ends came to 10 bases. The CDR3 totals 13 residues. Looked up from germline, CDR1 is SQVTM and CDR2 is ANQGSEA. For the CDR3, the DNA is TGCAGCGTTGAGAGGGGGGGTAACACTGAAGCTTTCTTT. It specifies CSVERGGNTEAFF. Based on the CDR3 plus reference TRBV29-1 and TRBJ1-1, the full variable domain is SAVISQKPSRDICQRGTSLTIQCQVDSQVTMMFWYRQQPGQSLTLIATANQGSEATYESGFVIDKFPISRPNLTFSTLTVSNMSPEDSSIYLCSVERGGNTEAFFGQGTRLTVV.

This clonotype was counted only a few times. The J gene is TRBJ2-5, the V gene TRBV7-6; D is possibly TRBD1 (6 bases). CDR3 length equals 14 residues. V was pared by 10 bases and J by 4 bases, with 19 bases between. Germline lookup yields CDR1 SGHVS and CDR2 FNYEAQ. The CDR3 region is CAIGELLGAETQYF. For the CDR3, the DNA is TGTGCCATCGGGGAACTTCTGGGGGCAGAGACCCAGTACTTC.

This clonotype turned up a few times. The junction differs from germline at one of its ends, possibly a read error. This sequence joins TRBV7-7 and TRBJ2-1; D might be TRBD2 (6 bases). CDR3 length equals 18 residues. Germline CDR1 is SSHAT and CDR2 is FNYEAQ (reference sequence). The CDR3 loop reads CASSLIPGEHSSYNEQFF. As DNA, the CDR3 is TGTGCTAGCAGCTTAATCCCGGGGGAACACTCCTCCTACAATGAGCAGTTCTTC. The full variable domain, completed using reference TRBV7-7 and TRBJ2-1, is GAGVSQSPRYKVTKRGQDVTLRCDPISSHATLYWYQQALGQGPEFLTYFNYEAQPDKSGLPSDRFSAERPEGSISTLTIQRTEQRDSAMYRCASSLIPGEHSSYNEQFFGPGTRLTVL.

Only a few counts were recorded for this clonotype. This rearrangement joins TRBV28 to TRBJ2-7; no reliable D call. The CDR3 is 13 amino acids. V shed 7 bases and J shed 0 bases, with 10 bases lying between them. The germline V gene has CDR1 MDHEN and CDR2 SYDVKM. CDR3 coding DNA: TGTGCCAGCACCCCTCTAAGCTCCTACGAGCAGTACTTC. Translating it yields CASTPLSSYEQYF. The full variable domain, with the rest looked up from reference TRBV28 and TRBJ2-7, is DVKVTQSSRYLVKRTGEKVFLECVQDMDHENMFWYRQDPGLGLRLIYFSYDVKMKEKGDIPEGYSVSREKKERFSLILESASTNQTSMYLCASTPLSSYEQYFGPGTRLTVT.

The chain links TRBV29-1 to TRBJ1-2; 7 bases are shared with TRBD1. Germline loops: CDR1 SQVTM, CDR2 ANQGSEA. V was clipped by 6 bases and J by 3 bases; unmatched bases: 7. The CDR3 has 13 amino acids. The CDR3, as DNA: TGCAGCGTCCCCGACAGGGTAGACTATGGCTACACCTTC. Its translation: CSVPDRVDYGYTF.

This clonotype was seen a handful of times. The chain employs TRBV7-2 and TRBJ2-2; D gene unclear. This CDR3 has 16 amino acids. Trimming shortened V by 5 bases and J by 6 bases, and 19 bases separated the two germline ends. Germline V gene sequence: CDR1 SGHTA, CDR2 FQGNSA. CDR3 sequence reads: CASSLGLSARPGELFF. Here the CDR3 DNA reads TGTGCCAGCAGCCTAGGCCTGAGTGCGCGGCCCGGGGAGCTGTTTTTT.

In its sample, this clonotype was seen a few times. This chain uses TRBV6-2 or TRBV6-3 with TRBJ1-1, with a weak D call TRBD1 (5 bases). Between the trimmed V and J ends, which lost 2 bases and 0 bases, there was a span of 10 bases. Per the germline V gene, CDR1 is MNHEY and CDR2 is SVGEGT. The CDR3 has 15 residues. The CDR3 DNA reads as TGTGCCAGCAGTTACGGGGCGGACATGAACACTGAAGCTTTCTTT. It encodes CASSYGADMNTEAFF.

The chain employs TRBV14 and TRBJ2-1; D remains ambiguous. This CDR3 spans 10 amino acids. The V and J ends lost 3 bases and 9 bases respectively, with 3 bases between them. In germline, CDR1 is SGHDN, CDR2 FVKESK. Written as DNA, the CDR3 is TGTGCCAGCAGCCATGGTGAGCAGTTCTTC. Translation: CASSHGEQFF.

This clonotype was seen more than once but under ten times. The V gene is TRBV27, the J gene TRBJ2-5, with 7 bases aligning to TRBD2. With V trimmed by 5 bases and J by 2 bases, 8 bases remained unmatched. The CDR3 loop spans 15 amino acids. Germline V lookup: CDR1 MNHEY, CDR2 SMNVEV (reference sequence). CDR3 DNA sequence: TGTGCCAGCAGTGAGCGGGACGCTAAACAAGAGACCCAGTACTTC. This sequence encodes CASSERDAKQETQYF.

This clonotype has only a few counts. The J gene is TRBJ2-3, the V gene TRBV10-1; 11 positions match TRBD2. Germline V gene lookup returns CDR1 WNHNN and CDR2 SYGVQD (reference sequence). The CDR3 is 15 amino acids. The junction had 8 bases not matched to a gene; V was cut back by 6 bases and J by 6 bases. The CDR3 DNA is TGCGCCAGCAGCACTAGCGGGAGACCCATGGATACGCAGTATTTT. This codes for CASSTSGRPMDTQYF.

This clonotype appeared many times. The rearrangement links TRBV7-2 to TRBJ2-7; D is ambiguous. The CDR3 sequence is 15 residues long. Trimming stripped 2 bases from V and 2 bases from J, with 13 bases between. The V gene's germline CDR1 is SGHTA and CDR2 FQGNSA. In DNA form, the CDR3 reads TGTGCCAGCAGCTTAACGTACAACTCTGCCTACGAGCAGTACTTC. Its translation: CASSLTYNSAYEQYF. Variable domain in full (rest from reference TRBV7-2 and TRBJ2-7): GAGVSQSPSNKVTEKGKDVELRCDPISGHTALYWYRQSLGQGLEFLIYFQGNSAPDKSGLPSDRFSAERTGGSVSTLTIQRTQQEDSAVYLCASSLTYNSAYEQYFGPGTRLTVT.

This clonotype was counted ten times or more. The chain uses TRBV4-1 and TRBJ2-5, with 7 bases matching TRBD2. V was pared by 4 bases and J by 4 bases, with 3 bases of the junction left unmatched. The germline V gene encodes CDR1 MGHRA and CDR2 YSYEKL. This CDR3 contains 13 residues. The CDR3 DNA reads as TGCGCCAGCAGCCCGGGGGGAGGAGAGACCCAGTACTTC. It codes for CASSPGGGETQYF.

This clonotype was seen a handful of times. The chain joins TRBV7-9 to TRBJ2-5; tentatively, D is TRBD1 or TRBD2 (5 bases each). Looked up from germline, CDR1 is SEHNR and CDR2 is FQNEAQ (reference sequence). Between the trimmed V and J ends, which lost 2 bases and 5 bases, there was a span of 18 bases. The CDR3 has 16 residues. The CDR3 DNA is TGTGCCAGCAGCTTATACGGGACGAGTCCCCTGGAGACCCAGTACTTC. This encodes CASSLYGTSPLETQYF.

This chain links TRBV4-2 with TRBJ2-1; tentatively, D is TRBD2 (6 bases). V lost 0 bases and J 10 bases, leaving 19 bases between the germline ends. The CDR3 length is 16 residues. Per the germline V gene, CDR1 is LGHNA and CDR2 is YNFKEQ. The CDR3 spells CASSQDWEEGRIEQFF. The CDR3 DNA follows: TGTGCCAGCAGCCAAGATTGGGAGGAGGGGAGGATCGAGCAGTTCTTC.

The genes are TRBV7-9 and TRBJ2-3; TRBD2 matches at 15 bases. The CDR3 has 19 residues. Germline CDR1 and CDR2: SEHNR and FQNEAQ (reference sequence). V trimming: 5 bases; J trimming: 8 bases; junction bases outside the gene matches: 17. The CDR3 is CASSPASGTSGGPGSTQYF. CDR3 DNA sequence: TGTGCCAGCAGCCCAGCTAGCGGGACTAGCGGGGGGCCCGGGAGTACGCAGTATTTT.

This clonotype was found a few times. This chain links TRBV11-2 with TRBJ2-1; D tentatively reads TRBD1 or TRBD2 (6 bases each). This CDR3 has 14 amino acids. Germline CDR1 SGHAT, CDR2 FQNNGV. Trimming took off 4 bases at V and 8 bases at J, with 15 bases between the two ends. The CDR3 DNA reads TGTGCCAGCAGCTCTAGTGGGGGGCATTATGAGCAGTTCTTC. The encoded protein is CASSSSGGHYEQFF. Full variable domain (remainder filled in from reference TRBV11-2 and TRBJ2-1): EAGVAQSPRYKIIEKRQSVAFWCNPISGHATLYWYQQILGQGPKLLIQFQNNGVVDDSQLPKDRFSAERLKGVDSTLKIQPAKLEDSAVYLCASSSSGGHYEQFFGPGTRLTVL.

The rearrangement links TRBV4-1 to TRBJ1-5; no clear D gene. This CDR3 comprises 15 residues. Trimming took 0 bases from V and 0 from J, leaving 6 bases between them. Germline V gene lookup returns CDR1 MGHRA and CDR2 YSYEKL. The CDR3 region is CASSQEVHSNQPQHF. As DNA, the CDR3 is TGCGCCAGCAGCCAAGAGGTACATAGCAATCAGCCCCAGCATTTT.

At least ten counts were recorded for this clonotype. The chain employs TRBV14 and TRBJ2-5; 11 bases match TRBD2. Per the germline V gene, CDR1 is SGHDN and CDR2 is FVKESK. V lost 2 bases to trimming and J lost 7 bases; unmatched junction nucleotides: 21. This CDR3 is built from 20 residues. The CDR3 loop is CASSQTRQGTGTSGSWTQYF. In DNA form, the CDR3 reads TGTGCCAGCAGCCAAACCCGACAGGGGACCGGGACTAGCGGTTCGTGGACCCAGTACTTC.